Given below is one T cell receptor (beta chain) in context. TCRdb redid the calling of the 5' RACE reads with MiXCR, one entry per CDR3 protein. The sample has about 250,000 distinct CDR3 sequences, about 20% seen once; the top ten hold approximately 33%. These data come from a study of CD8 T cells in ankylosing spondylitis. Sequencing was performed on blood, either unsorted or a sorted T cell fraction (not recorded which). The receptor was isolated from a male donor with ankylosing spondylitis or in good health (not recorded which).

DNA of the CDR3: TGCAGCGCTCTCGAACCCAGGGGATGGAGCACAGATACGCAGTATTTT. It translates to CSALEPRGWSTDTQYF. The chain employs TRBV29-1 and TRBJ2-3, with D perhaps matching TRBD1 (6 bases). This CDR3 is built from 16 residues. Germline V gene sequence: CDR1 SQVTM, CDR2 ANQGSEA. Trimming removed 7 bases at V and 0 bases at J, with 20 bases between.